The next 25 T cell receptor beta chains were all read from a single sample in a study of blood T cell repertoires in COVID-19. TCRdb's table, derived via immunoSEQ multiplex PCR, lists solely in-frame clones and lacks some. The table includes some 210,000 clones, around 90% detected once. Sequencing was carried out using peripheral blood. The receptors come from a man in his sixties who had recovered from COVID-19.

The rearrangement uses TRBV4-2 and TRBJ1-1; weak D call: TRBD1 (6 bases). The CDR3 length is 17 residues. CDR1 LGHNA and CDR2 YNFKEQ come from the germline V gene. The V gene lost 1 base and the J gene lost 5 bases, with 20 bases spanning the gap. CDR3 amino acids: CASSQAPLGGARTEAFF. Written as DNA, the CDR3 is TGTGCCAGCAGCCAAGCACCCCTGGGGGGGGCACGGACTGAAGCTTTCTTT.

The chain uses TRBV9 and TRBJ1-2; 10 bases match TRBD1. Trimming cost V 3 bases and J 8 bases; bases outside gene matches: 7. This CDR3 region has 14 residues. Germline values: CDR1 SGDLS, CDR2 YYNGEE. The CDR3 here is CASSGQGQGTGYTF. For the CDR3, the DNA is TGTGCCAGCAGCGGCCAGGGACAGGGGACCGGCTACACCTTC.

The V and J genes are TRBV28 and TRBJ2-1; weak D call: TRBD2 (5 bases). The CDR3 is 11 residues long. V was shortened by 4 bases and J by 7 bases, with 5 bases between the two germline ends. The germline CDR1 and CDR2 sequences are MDHEN and SYDVKM. CDR3 sequence (DNA): TGTGCCAGCAGTTCGGGGAATGAGCAGTTCTTC. Translated: CASSSGNEQFF.

This chain links TRBV21-1 with TRBJ2-5; the table calls TRBD2, which could not be checked here. TRBV21-1 is noted as a pseudogene. The CDR3 spans 18 residues. For the CDR3, the DNA is TGTGCCAGCAGCAAACGGGGAACCCTGACTAGCGGGGTGGCGTCCCAGTACTTC. Its protein product is CASSKRGTLTSGVASQYF.

The chain has TRBV11-3 and TRBJ2-3; 8 nucleotides align to TRBD1. Germline assignment: CDR1 SGHNT and CDR2 YENEEA. This CDR3 is built from 15 residues. V trimming: 3 bases; J trimming: 6 bases; junction bases outside the gene matches: 8. This CDR3 reads CASSLGRQGSDTQYF. The CDR3 bases are TGTGCCAGCAGCTTGGGACGACAGGGGAGCGATACGCAGTATTTT.

The CDR3 sequence: CASSKVAGSTEAFF. The CDR3 nucleotides are TGTGCCAGCAGCAAGGTGGCAGGCAGCACTGAAGCTTTCTTT. The chain has TRBV25-1 and TRBJ1-1, with D hard to call. The V and J ends lost 6 bases and 4 bases respectively, with 15 bases between them. This CDR3 spans 14 amino acids. Germline-derived CDR1 and CDR2 are MGHDK and SYGVNS.

The chain uses TRBV28 and TRBJ1-5; 7 bases line up with TRBD1. Germline V CDR1 and CDR2: MDHEN, SYDVKM. The CDR3 totals 14 residues. V was pared by 5 bases and J by 3 bases, with 4 bases of the junction left unmatched. The CDR3 loop reads CASSPGGNNQPQHF. The CDR3 DNA reads as TGTGCCAGCAGTCCAGGGGGGAACAATCAGCCCCAGCATTTT. The variable domain in full, completed from reference TRBV28 and TRBJ1-5, reads DVKVTQSSRYLVKRTGEKVFLECVQDMDHENMFWYRQDPGLGLRLIYFSYDVKMKEKGDIPEGYSVSREKKERFSLILESASTNQTSMYLCASSPGGNNQPQHFGDGTRLSIL.

The genes are TRBV9 and TRBJ2-7; D gene unclear. The CDR3 is 13 residues long. The germline V gene has CDR1 SGDLS and CDR2 YYNGEE. Trimming removed 1 base from V and 6 bases from J, with 11 bases in between. CDR3 nucleotide sequence: TGTGCCAGCAGCGTAACCCCCGCGAGCGAGCAGTACTTC. Translating gives CASSVTPASEQYF. The full variable domain, rest sourced from reference TRBV9 and TRBJ2-7, is DSGVTQTPKHLITATGQRVTLRCSPRSGDLSVYWYQQSLDQGLQFLIQYYNGEERAKGNILERFSAQQFPDLHSELNLSSLELGDSALYFCASSVTPASEQYFGPGTRLTVT.

This chain uses TRBV6-1 with TRBJ1-2, with a weak D call TRBD1 (5 bases). Per the germline V gene, CDR1 is MNHNS and CDR2 is SASEGT. The CDR3 runs 13 residues. V lost 3 bases and J lost 6, with 11 bases in between. This CDR3 is CASSDPGRNGYTF. CDR3 in DNA: TGTGCCAGCAGTGACCCAGGGAGGAATGGCTACACCTTC.

The chain couples TRBV10-3 to TRBJ1-5; the match to TRBD1 covers 11 bases. In germline, CDR1 is ENHRY, CDR2 SYGVKD. Trimming removed 4 bases from V and 0 bases from J; junction bases left unmatched: 8. The CDR3 totals 18 residues. For the CDR3, the DNA is TGTGCCATCAGTGGACAGGGGACAGGGGGGAATAGCAATCAGCCCCAGCATTTT. Translating gives CAISGQGTGGNSNQPQHF.

The chain uses TRBV30 and TRBJ2-7; 9 positions agree with TRBD2. This CDR3 has 15 amino acids. CDR1 GTSNPN and CDR2 SVGIG come from the germline V gene (reference sequence). Losses at the gene ends were 2 bases for V and 2 bases for J; bases not matched to a gene: 7. The CDR3 nucleotides read TGTGCCTGGAGTACAGGACTAGCGACAACCTACGAGCAGTACTTC. It codes for CAWSTGLATTYEQYF.

This clone has just a few counts. The sample carries other DNA sequences with the same CDR3. The chain links TRBV11-2 to TRBJ2-2; possible D gene TRBD2, 5 bases. Germline lookup yields CDR1 SGHAT and CDR2 FQNNGV. The V gene lost 4 bases and the J gene lost 6 bases, with 6 bases spanning the gap. The CDR3 extends over 12 amino acids. Here the CDR3 DNA reads TGTGCCAGCAGCTCCGGGGCCGGGGAGCTGTTTTTT. It is translated as CASSSGAGELFF.

The CDR3 DNA follows: TGTGCCAGCAGTTGGGACAGCTCCTACGAGCAGTACTTC. Encoded protein: CASSWDSSYEQYF. This chain connects TRBV28 to TRBJ2-7, with TRBD1 matching over 7 bases. Germline lookup yields CDR1 MDHEN and CDR2 SYDVKM. The CDR3 runs 13 residues. J was trimmed by 0 bases and V by 4 bases; bases with no gene match: 0.

V usage is TRBV5-1 and J usage is TRBJ2-2; a weak D match, TRBD2 (6 bases). The CDR3 has 16 amino acids. Germline V gives CDR1 SGHRS, CDR2 YFSETQ. Between the trimmed V and J ends, which lost 1 base and 1 base, there was a span of 11 bases. The chain's CDR3 is CASSLSLAQNTGELFF. CDR3 nucleotides: TGCGCCAGCAGCTTGTCACTAGCCCAGAACACCGGGGAGCTGTTTTTT.

This sequence joins TRBV28 and TRBJ2-1, with a tentative D call TRBD2 (5 bases). Germline V lookup: CDR1 MDHEN, CDR2 SYDVKM. V was shortened by 5 bases and J by 6 bases, with 20 bases between the two germline ends. The CDR3 is made up of 16 amino acids. CDR3: CASSSPHFGSVNEQFF. The CDR3 DNA follows: TGTGCCAGCAGTAGCCCCCACTTTGGGAGCGTCAATGAGCAGTTCTTC.

About this clone: Mismatch with germline at one junction end may stem from a read error. The chain has TRBV7-7 and TRBJ2-3; 8 bases align to TRBD1. Germline CDR1 is SSHAT and CDR2 is FNYEAQ (reference sequence). The CDR3 is 15 residues long. This chain's CDR3 is CASSKGQGWTDTQYF. In DNA form, the CDR3 reads TGTGCTAGCAGCAAAGGACAGGGCTGGACAGATACGCAGTATTTT.

V is TRBV5-1 and J is TRBJ2-5; TRBD1 matches 11 bases. J gave up 5 bases and V 4 bases, and 7 bases lay outside the gene matches. CDR1 is SGHRS, CDR2 YFSETQ, per germline. CDR3 length equals 15 residues. The CDR3 here is CASSRTGGEWETQYF. Here the CDR3 DNA reads TGCGCCAGCAGCAGGACAGGGGGCGAATGGGAGACCCAGTACTTC.

This sequence joins TRBV5-1 and TRBJ1-1; no definite D call. The germline V gene encodes CDR1 SGHRS and CDR2 YFSETQ. Deletions cut 4 bases from V and 8 bases from J, with 18 bases between. The CDR3 extends over 14 amino acids. CDR3 sequence reads: CASSPGRDKGEAFF. The CDR3 DNA reads as TGCGCCAGCAGCCCCGGACGGGATAAAGGGGAAGCTTTCTTT.

The chain uses TRBV28 and TRBJ2-7; possibly TRBD2 for D (5 bases). This CDR3 is built from 14 residues. V lost 5 bases to trimming and J lost 3 bases, with 14 bases between them. Germline V gene sequence: CDR1 MDHEN, CDR2 SYDVKM. CDR3 coding DNA: TGTGCCAGCAGTCTTCAGGACTTGCGCTACGAGCAGTACTTC. Its translation is CASSLQDLRYEQYF. Combining the CDR3 with reference TRBV28 and TRBJ2-7 gives the whole variable domain DVKVTQSSRYLVKRTGEKVFLECVQDMDHENMFWYRQDPGLGLRLIYFSYDVKMKEKGDIPEGYSVSREKKERFSLILESASTNQTSMYLCASSLQDLRYEQYFGPGTRLTVT.

The CDR3 DNA follows: TGTGCCGGCGCAGAGGGTAGTCAGCCCCAGCATTTT. It translates to CAGAEGSQPQHF. The rearrangement joins TRBV6-5 to TRBJ1-5, with D hard to call. In germline, CDR1 is MNHEY, CDR2 SVGAGI. V lost 11 bases and J lost 6, with 14 bases in between. The CDR3 extends over 12 amino acids.

This clone was recorded only once. The chain links TRBV5-6 to TRBJ2-7, with 8 bases matching TRBD2. Looked up from germline, CDR1 is SGHDT and CDR2 is YYEEEE. CDR3 length equals 17 residues. V shed 1 base, J shed 5 bases, and the junction held 14 bases outside the gene matches. CDR3 nucleotides: TGTGCCAGCAGCTTGTTAAGTCCTCTTGCGGGGGGTAACGAGCAGTACTTC. This translates into CASSLLSPLAGGNEQYF.

The chain is built from TRBV5-4 and TRBJ2-7; maybe TRBD2 (6 bases). Trimming shortened V by 5 bases and J by 7 bases, and 10 bases separated the two germline ends. There are 11 residues in the CDR3. In germline, CDR1 is SGHNT, CDR2 YYREEE (reference sequence). CDR3 sequence: CASRSRGEQYF. The CDR3 coding sequence is TGTGCCAGCAGATCCCGGGGGGAGCAGTACTTC.

V usage is TRBV2 and J usage is TRBJ1-3; 10 nucleotides agree with TRBD1. The ends lost 6 bases at V and 4 bases at J; junction bases unmatched: 6. The CDR3 covers 15 residues. The germline gives CDR1 SNHLY, CDR2 FYNNEI. CDR3 loop: CASSGRDRGGNTIYF. The CDR3 bases are TGTGCCAGCAGCGGCCGGGACAGGGGAGGAAACACCATATATTTT.

The rearrangement uses TRBV12-3 or TRBV12-4 and TRBJ1-3; D uncertain. The CDR3 covers 13 residues. V was shortened by 2 bases and J by 2 bases, with 4 bases between the two germline ends. The CDR3 sequence is CASSLSAGNTIYF. CDR3 nucleotides: TGTGCCAGCAGTTTATCAGCTGGAAACACCATATATTTT.

This chain joins TRBV19 and TRBJ2-7; 8 bases match TRBD1. J lost 3 bases, V lost 5 bases, and 9 bases had no gene match. The CDR3 has 15 residues. Germline CDR1 is LNHDA and CDR2 is SQIVND (reference sequence). The chain's CDR3 is CASSPDRDRIYEQYF. The DNA for the CDR3 is TGTGCCAGTAGTCCCGACCGGGACAGGATCTACGAGCAGTACTTC. Supplemented by reference TRBV19 and TRBJ2-7, the full variable domain reads DGGITQSPKYLFRKEGQNVTLSCEQNLNHDAMYWYRQDPGQGLRLIYYSQIVNDFQKGDIAEGYSVSREKKESFPLTVTSAQKNPTAFYLCASSPDRDRIYEQYFGPGTRLTVT.